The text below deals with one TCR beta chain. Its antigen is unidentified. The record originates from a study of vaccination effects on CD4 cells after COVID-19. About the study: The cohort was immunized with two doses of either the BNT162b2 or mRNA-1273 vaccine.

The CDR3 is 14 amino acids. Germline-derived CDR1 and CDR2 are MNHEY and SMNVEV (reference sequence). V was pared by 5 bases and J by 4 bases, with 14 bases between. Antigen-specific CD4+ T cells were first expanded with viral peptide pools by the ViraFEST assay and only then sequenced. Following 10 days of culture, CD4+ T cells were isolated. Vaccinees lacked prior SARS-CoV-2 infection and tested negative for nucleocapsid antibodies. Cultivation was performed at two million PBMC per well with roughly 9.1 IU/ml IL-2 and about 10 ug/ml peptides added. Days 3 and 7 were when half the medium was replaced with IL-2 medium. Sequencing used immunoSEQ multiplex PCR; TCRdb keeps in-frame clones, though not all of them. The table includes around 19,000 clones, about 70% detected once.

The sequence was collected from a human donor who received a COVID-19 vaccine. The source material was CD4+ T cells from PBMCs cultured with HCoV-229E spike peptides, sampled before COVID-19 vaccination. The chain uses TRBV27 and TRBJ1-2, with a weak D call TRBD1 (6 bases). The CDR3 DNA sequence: TGTGCCAGCAGTGTCGCCGGGACAATCTATGGCTACACCTTC. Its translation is CASSVAGTIYGYTF.